This TCR beta chain was identified during a study of T cell responses to AZD1222 COVID-19 vaccine. Broader study findings: Spike was spanned by vaccine-associated CD4 TCRs, with dominance at 160-218 and 743-854. Reports indicate that nearly half of spike-specific TCRs are directed at unmutated variant regions. Spike-specific TCR breadth and depth grew following two AZD1222 doses.

Measured with immunoSEQ multiplex PCR; TCRdb has only the in-frame clones, and not every one. The table has 65,000 to 85,000 clones, approximately 85% seen once. Worth noting for this clone: The antigen remains undetermined.

The material sequenced was peripheral blood, taken 28 days after the second AZD1222 dose. This receptor was taken from an adult who received the AZD1222 COVID-19 vaccine.

The CDR3 protein is CAFRKQGYEQYF. As DNA, the CDR3 is TGTGCCTTCAGGAAACAGGGGTACGAGCAGTACTTC. J is TRBJ2-7 and V is TRBV19; 7 nucleotides align to TRBD1. Germline CDR1 and CDR2: LNHDA and SQIVND (reference sequence). The CDR3 consists of 12 residues. The J segment lost 4 bases and the V segment lost 11 bases, leaving 8 bases of the junction unmatched.